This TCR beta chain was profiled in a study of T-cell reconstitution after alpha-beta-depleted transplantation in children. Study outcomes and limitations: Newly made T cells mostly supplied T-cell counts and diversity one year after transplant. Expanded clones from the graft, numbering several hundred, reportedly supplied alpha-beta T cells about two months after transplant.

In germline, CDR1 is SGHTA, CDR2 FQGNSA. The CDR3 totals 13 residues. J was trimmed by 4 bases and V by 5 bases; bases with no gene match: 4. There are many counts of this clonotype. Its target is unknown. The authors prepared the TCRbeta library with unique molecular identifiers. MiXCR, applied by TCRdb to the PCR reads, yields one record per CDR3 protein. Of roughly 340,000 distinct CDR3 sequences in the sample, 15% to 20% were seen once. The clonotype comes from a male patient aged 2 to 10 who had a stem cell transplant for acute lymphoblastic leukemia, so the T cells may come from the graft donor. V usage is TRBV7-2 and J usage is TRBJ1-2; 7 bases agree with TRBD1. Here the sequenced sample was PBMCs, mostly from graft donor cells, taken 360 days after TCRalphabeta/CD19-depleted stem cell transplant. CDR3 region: CASSRGLGYGYTF. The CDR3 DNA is TGTGCCAGCAGCAGGGGGCTTGGCTATGGCTACACCTTC.